This paragraph reports one TCR beta chain. The antigen is unknown. At survey level, the immunoSEQ assay was run in its v3.0 version. Profiled with immunoSEQ multiplex PCR; TCRdb holds only in-frame clones, not every one. The sample lists roughly 15,000 clones, approximately 90% occurring once. The data originate from a study of long-term antiretroviral therapy in people with HIV. Across the whole study: In the earliest collections, sampling predates the 2015 immediate-ART recommendation by about a decade. General study findings and limits: Once patients were on ART, diversity went higher but still fell short of transplant donor controls. Within the repertoire, clones expanded before ART were dominant at all time points.

CDR3 length: 15 residues. With 4 bases removed from V and 4 bases from J, the gap between germline ends came to 13 bases. Germline loops: CDR1 MNHNY, CDR2 SVGAGI (reference sequence). This specimen consisted of unsorted PBMCs, obtained 6.9 years after starting antiretroviral therapy. The genes are TRBV6-6 and TRBJ2-2; tentatively, D is TRBD2 (5 bases). This TCR was recovered from a man aged 50 to 59 with HIV. The CDR3 DNA sequence: TGTGCCAGCAGTTCCGCAGAGGGCGGCACCGGGGAGCTGTTTTTT. Protein: CASSSAEGGTGELFF.